What follows describes a single T cell receptor (beta chain). What it binds is not known. The data originate from a study of immune cell composition in non-small cell lung cancer. Normal lung sampling was at least 3 cm from the tumour, as distant as possible. Assay used: immunoSEQ multiplex PCR; TCRdb lists only in-frame clones, some missing. Here the sample spans 3,000 to 4,000 clones, roughly four fifths being singletons. Unmatched junction bases numbered 8, after V lost 0 bases and J lost 6 bases. The CDR3 spans 15 residues. Per the germline V gene, CDR1 is MNHNY and CDR2 is SVGAGI (reference sequence). Study-wide points: Tumour-reactive clones were not shown to match dominant in vivo tumour clones.

The TCR comes from a human donor with non-small cell lung cancer. Sequenced sample: non-adjacent lung tissue. This chain connects TRBV6-6 to TRBJ2-7; 7 positions agree with TRBD1. This CDR3 is CASSYSRQGAGEQYF. CDR3 sequence (DNA): TGTGCCAGCAGTTACTCGCGACAGGGAGCAGGCGAGCAGTACTTC.